These T cell receptor beta chains were read from a single sample in a study of T cells in narcolepsy. The method was immunoSEQ multiplex PCR; TCRdb's version includes in-frame clones alone and lacks a portion of them. Of 25,000 to 35,000 clones listed, 80% to 90% are singletons. Sequencing was done on a sample of CD45RA- memory CD4+ T cells from PBMCs. All receptors derive from a human donor with narcolepsy. CDR3s leave out the opening cysteine and the closing phenylalanine or tryptophan. D genes are given only for firm matches.

v_gene,d_gene,len,CDR3aa
TRBV5-1,.,11,ASSLDSNNEQF
TRBV6-5,.,13,ASSYGSTARYEQY
TRBV5-1,TRBD2,17,ASSLSLGLAGGRPGELF
TRBV5-4,TRBD2,14,ASSPLGGAGSYEQY
TRBV28,TRBD2,14,ASGDPGTSGNNEQF
TRBV5-6,TRBD1,14,ASSLGWDRGDNEQF
TRBV19,.,11,ASSQWNTGELF
TRBV6-1,TRBD1,13,ASRSETGRYTEAF
TRBV6-4,.,13,ASSVPPQGTQPQH
TRBV28,.,12,AVRGNQRTDTQY
TRBV7-2,.,13,ASSPGTGLKQPQH
TRBV5-8,.,10,ASSLVRAEAF
TRBV18,.,14,ASSLAPQGLGYEQY
TRBV5-1,TRBD2,14,ASSLVGGSTAGELF
TRBV7-9,.,13,ASSPPGFSRGEQF
TRBV27,TRBD1,12,ASSRPRQGSEQY
TRBV10-2,.,9,ASSGTQTQY
TRBV7-9,.,10,ASSFGTQPQH
TRBV7-2,.,12,ASLRSQSNTEAF
TRBV6-5,.,12,ASSQGRSTDTQY
TRBV5-1,TRBD1,13,ASSTRTGNTGELF
TRBV4-2,TRBD2,14,ASSQGSGGAHNEQF
TRBV4-1,TRBD1,12,ASSQGTGGRGYT
TRBV5-1,TRBD2,14,ASSELSGGITDTQY
TRBV5-8,.,13,ASSPFSSYNSPLH
TRBV30,.,9,AWSNRYEQY
TRBV9,TRBD1,14,ASSVAGTGVYNEQF
TRBV5-1,TRBD2,15,ASSRWGAGTSTDTQY
TRBV11-3,TRBD2,13,ASSLGPGGQYEQY
TRBV6-1,.,11,ASSAVRYTEAF
TRBV29-1,.,11,SALGSRNTEAF
TRBV14,.,11,ASSHRVGGGQF
TRBV19,.,11,ASSLGQINEQF
TRBV21-1,.,11,AGGQGDNSPLH
TRBV18,.,16,ASSQVDNRDTTYNEQF
TRBV5-1,.,13,ASSLGLVISDTQY
TRBV7-2,.,12,ASSLVSMAYEQY
TRBV5-1,.,12,ASSLMETNTEAF
TRBV5-1,.,13,ASSLGMAPNYGYT
TRBV7-9,.,12,ASSLGRLNTEAF
TRBV6-1,TRBD1,14,ASSERLGQGNTEAF
TRBV5-1,TRBD2,11,ASTDGRLNEQY
TRBV2,TRBD1,13,ASRERDRGVWGYT
TRBV6-5,TRBD1,13,ASSYSRTGVTEAF
TRBV7-9,.,13,ASSLALTATDTQY
TRBV27,.,14,ASSLSPGQIYNEQF
TRBV6-1,TRBD2,16,ASSEARLAGGATDTQY
TRBV28,TRBD1,13,ASGTGGRDNQPQH
TRBV7-9,TRBD1,13,ASSLSGGVNTEAF
TRBV10-3,.,12,ATRRDNENYGYT
TRBV2,TRBD2,12,ASKPFSGQETQY
TRBV28,.,14,ASRLARGTLGYGYT
TRBV2,TRBD1,12,ASKGTGRYTEAF
TRBV2,TRBD1,15,ASSEYNLGQGLYEQY
TRBV7-6,.,14,ASSLESGLNQETQY
TRBV5-1,.,10,ASSVSGDEQY
TRBV6-1,TRBD1,13,ASRPWTGGNQPQH
TRBV30,TRBD1,14,AWSRDSLSYNSPLH
TRBV7-6,.,15,ASSFIPGTDSTDTQY
TRBV2,TRBD2,11,ASNGGRQETQY